This T cell receptor beta chain emerged from a study of T cell changes during pregnancy in multiple sclerosis. Here immunoSEQ multiplex PCR was the method, and the copy in TCRdb shows in-frame clones only, minus some. The sample lists tens of thousands of clones, about 94% occurring once. Trimming removed 0 bases from V and 4 bases from J, with 40 bases in between. The germline V gene has CDR1 SGHRS and CDR2 YFSETQ. This CDR3 contains 24 residues. The chain carries TRBV5-1 and TRBJ1-1; the D is unclear. The sequencing used CD8+ T cells from peripheral blood mononuclear cells, collected after pregnancy. The sequence was collected from a female donor with multiple sclerosis, enrolled in a pregnancy study. CDR3 DNA sequence: TGCGCCAGCAGCTTGGTAGGTCCGGGAATACGCCCGAATACGTATCTACGGGGTGTCACTGAAGCTTTCTTT. This translates into CASSLVGPGIRPNTYLRGVTEAFF.